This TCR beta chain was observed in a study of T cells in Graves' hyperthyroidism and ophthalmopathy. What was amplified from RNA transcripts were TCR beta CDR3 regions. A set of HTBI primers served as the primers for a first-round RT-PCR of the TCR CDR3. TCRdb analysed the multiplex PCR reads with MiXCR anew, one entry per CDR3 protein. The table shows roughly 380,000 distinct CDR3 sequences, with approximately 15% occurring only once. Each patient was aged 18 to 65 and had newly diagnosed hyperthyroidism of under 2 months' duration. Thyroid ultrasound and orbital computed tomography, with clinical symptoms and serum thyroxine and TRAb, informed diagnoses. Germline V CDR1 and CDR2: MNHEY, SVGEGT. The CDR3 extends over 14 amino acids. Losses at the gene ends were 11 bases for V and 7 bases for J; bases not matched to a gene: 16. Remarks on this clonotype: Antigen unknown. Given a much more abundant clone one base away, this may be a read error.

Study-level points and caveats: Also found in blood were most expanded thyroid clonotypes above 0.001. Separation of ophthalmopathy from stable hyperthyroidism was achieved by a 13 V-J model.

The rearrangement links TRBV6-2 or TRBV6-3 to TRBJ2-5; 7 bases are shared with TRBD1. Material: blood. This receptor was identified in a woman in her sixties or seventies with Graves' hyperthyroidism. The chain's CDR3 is CALREGQLKGTQYF. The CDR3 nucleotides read TGTGCCCTCAGAGAGGGACAGCTCAAAGGGACCCAGTACTTC.